This paragraph covers one T cell receptor (beta chain) sequence. Its antigen is unknown. This entry belongs to a study of blood T cells in healthy people across ages. Study observations and caveats: CMV status of donors was unknown, possibly confounding expanded clonotype changes. The long-lived group displayed more naive CD4+ cells, plus higher diversity, than the aged donors did.

Russia was home to the donors, healthy Caucasian individuals aged roughly 6 to 100. Germline V CDR1 and CDR2: DFQATT, SNEGSKA (reference sequence). The V segment lost 4 bases and the J segment 13 bases; nucleotides outside the gene matches: 13. The CDR3 sequence is 13 residues long. It was with a sample-barcoded 5' primer and a J-beta primer mix that a second PCR of roughly 7 to 12 cycles was run. No fewer than 3 million CDR3-containing paired-end reads came from each sample. TCRdb ran MiXCR on the 5' RACE reads and lists one entry per CDR3 protein. The profile covers some 710,000 distinct CDR3 sequences, with 22% appearing a single time and 22% taken by the ten largest.

V usage is TRBV20-1 and J usage is TRBJ1-2; 9 bases are a match to TRBD1. This clonotype originated in a man in his 70s in good health. Sequencing was carried out using blood. CDR3 in amino acids: CSATKGQGDGRTF. The CDR3 DNA sequence: TGCAGTGCTACAAAGGGACAGGGTGATGGCCGCACCTTC.